The TCR beta chain under discussion was sequenced for a study of T cell responses to AZD1222 COVID-19 vaccine (dated by TCRdb to the early 2020s). For the wider study: AZD1222 recipients whose second dose came at about 4 weeks and those whose second dose came at about 12 weeks were combined into one group, since spike-specific TCR depth and breadth did not differ between the two schedules. TCR sequencing was performed for some 250 trial participants, of whom about 200 were given two doses of AZD1222 and approximately 25 were given two doses of MenACWY control vaccine. Trial participants were enrolled by age into subgroups of 18-55, 56-69 and 70-plus years, and 148, 28 and 57 TCR-sequenced participants, respectively, were included in these subgroups.

Broader findings and caveats from the paper: The vaccine-associated CD4 TCRs covered the entire spike protein, and the dominant responses fell in regions 160-218 and 743-854. Conclusions about previously exposed vaccinees are limited, since just six AZD1222 recipients were seropositive for SARS-CoV-2 at baseline. The 56-69-year group was small, and its depth increase did not reach significance, likely because of low power. Because no day 14 peak-response samples were available, the repertoires could be characterized only after the peak T cell response. Most participants were white British and females outnumbered males, and the authors suggested that clonal diversity may have been underestimated. After two AZD1222 doses, both the breadth and the depth of spike-specific TCRs were significantly higher than at day 0 and than in MenACWY recipients. Reportedly, almost half of the unique spike-specific TCRs recognized epitopes lying outside the regions that are mutated in the B.1.351 and B.1.1.7 variants.

Turning to this clone: The target of this receptor is not known. No per-base quality is available; no much larger clone lies one base away.

The CDR3 regions of human TCRbeta chains were subjected to immunosequencing. In the original analysis: Repertoire TCRs were checked for matches against a reference library of SARS-CoV-2-specific TCRs that had been generated using the MIRA antigen-specificity platform. Breadth meant the fraction of unique TCRs that were SARS-CoV-2-associated, whereas depth meant the fraction of total T cells that were SARS-CoV-2-associated. Using the MIRA data, each spike-specific TCR was assigned both to the spike region to which the TCR was reactive and to a CD4 or CD8 class. Log10-transformed breadth and depth values were compared by one-way ANOVA with Sidak's multiple comparisons tests. TCRdb obtained this table from immuneACCESS and retained in-frame rearrangements with V and J assigned. These tables miss some clones; where compared with another copy, unresolved V genes account for less than half of the shortfall, and the remainder is unexplained. That table is the source of V, J and clone size, and D and trimming were worked out from the DNA. The sample table shows over 120,000 clones, and around 85% are seen once. About 8% of the sample comes from the top ten.

Spanning cysteine to phenylalanine, the CDR3 consists of 12 amino acids. CDR3 DNA is the only sequence kept; it has 36 bases, read in frame from the first base. Trimming takes 4 bases off V and 13 bases off J; junction bases not matched to a gene: 6. In the germline V gene, CDR1 corresponds to SGHDN and CDR2 to FVKESK. Interpreted using the paper, the time point label stands for: baseline before first vaccination. The vaccinee samples were drawn from two UK trials, COV001 and COV002, one of which was a single-blind randomized controlled phase 2/3 trial testing AZD1222 (ChAdOx1 nCoV-19) in healthy adults. For TCRbeta chain sequencing, PBMC samples were collected from trial participants at day 0 and at day 28 after the second dose.

The chain is made from TRBV14 and TRBJ2-1, with 8 junctional bases fitting TRBD1. This specimen consisted of peripheral blood, obtained on day 0 of AZD1222 vaccination. The TCR originated in an adult in good health. The CDR3 in this case is CASSLTGTGQFF. The nucleotides read TGTGCCAGCAGCCTCACCGGGACAGGTCAGTTCTTC.